This T cell receptor (beta chain) was documented in a study of T cell responses to AZD1222 COVID-19 vaccine. Study-level findings and limits: Nearly half of spike-specific TCRs reportedly target unmutated variant regions. Vaccine-associated CD4 TCRs ranged over spike, dominating at 160-218 and 743-854. Donors, mostly white British, included more females; clonal diversity was possibly underestimated.

The germline V gene encodes CDR1 KGHSH and CDR2 LQKENI. The CDR3 sequence is 13 residues long. Losses at the gene ends were 3 bases for V and 8 bases for J; bases not matched to a gene: 3. To note about this clone: Its target is unknown.

Only in-frame clones appear in the TCRdb table, and some are missing; sequencing was by immunoSEQ multiplex PCR. Found here are about 100,000 clones, about 86% of them singletons; the top ten hold 5%. The V and J genes are TRBV18 and TRBJ1-4, with 7 bases lining up with TRBD1. The TCR comes from an adult in good health. Specimen: peripheral blood, collected on day 0 of AZD1222 vaccination. Written as DNA, the CDR3 is TGTGCCAGCTCACCCGACAGGGAAGAAAAACTGTTTTTT. The encoded protein is CASSPDREEKLFF.